The TCR beta chain described here comes from a study of cytomegalovirus exposure and HLA in healthy donors. Study context: In a later analysis, the approximately 120 validation repertoires were reported to have used the same platform as the 666 first-cohort repertoires.

As for this clone: The target antigen is unknown.

Separation from the roughly 700-subject first cohort characterized the roughly 120-subject validation cohort, to which the donors belonged. TCRdb's copy holds only in-frame clones and misses some; the assay was immunoSEQ multiplex PCR. The sample has about 360,000 clones; about nine tenths are singletons. Germline trimming cut 3 bases from V and 2 bases from J; bases unmatched to any gene: 7. From germline, CDR1 is LNHNV and CDR2 YYDKDF (reference sequence). The CDR3 covers 16 residues. Findings of the study overall: TCR sequences were mostly rare, though some public TCRs occurred in many donors.

The chain combines TRBV15 with TRBJ2-7, with 10 bases identical to TRBD1. Sequencing was performed on PBMCs. The clonotype comes from a woman aged 18-29 years in good health and CMV-seronegative. The CDR3 region has the DNA TGTGCCACCAGCAGTCTGACAGGGGGCAATCCCTACGAGCAGTACTTC. This codes for CATSSLTGGNPYEQYF.